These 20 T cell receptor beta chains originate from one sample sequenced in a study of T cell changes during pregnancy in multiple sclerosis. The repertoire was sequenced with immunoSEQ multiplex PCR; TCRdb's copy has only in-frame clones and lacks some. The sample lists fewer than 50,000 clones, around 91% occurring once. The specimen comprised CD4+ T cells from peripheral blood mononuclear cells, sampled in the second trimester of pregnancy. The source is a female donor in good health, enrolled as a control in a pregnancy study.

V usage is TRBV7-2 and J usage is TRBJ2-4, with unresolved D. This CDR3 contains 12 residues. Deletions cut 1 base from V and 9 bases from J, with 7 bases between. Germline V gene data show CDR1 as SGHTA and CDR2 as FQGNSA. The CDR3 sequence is CASSLGESIQYF. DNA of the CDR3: TGTGCCAGCAGCTTAGGCGAAAGCATTCAGTACTTC.

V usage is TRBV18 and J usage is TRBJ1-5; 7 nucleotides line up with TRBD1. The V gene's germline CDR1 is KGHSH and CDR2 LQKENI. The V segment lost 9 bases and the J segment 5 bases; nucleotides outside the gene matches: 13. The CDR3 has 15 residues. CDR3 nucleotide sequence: TGTGCCAGTTCGCAAGACAGGGCTTCCTATCAGCCCCAGCATTTT. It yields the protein CASSQDRASYQPQHF.

The CDR3 nucleotides are TGTGCCAGCAGGGACAGGGGTCTTATTCTATCACCCCTCCACTTT. This translates into CASRDRGLILSPLHF. The chain joins TRBV2 to TRBJ1-6; 9 bases are a match to TRBD1. The germline gives CDR1 SNHLY, CDR2 FYNNEI. V gave up 6 bases and J gave up 10 bases; unmatched junction bases: 10. This CDR3 is 15 amino acids long.

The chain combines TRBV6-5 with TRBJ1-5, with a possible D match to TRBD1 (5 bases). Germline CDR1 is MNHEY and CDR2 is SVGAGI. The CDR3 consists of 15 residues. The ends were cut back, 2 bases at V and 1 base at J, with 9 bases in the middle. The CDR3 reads CASSYDGGSNQPQHF. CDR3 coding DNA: TGTGCCAGCAGTTACGACGGGGGAAGCAATCAGCCCCAGCATTTT.

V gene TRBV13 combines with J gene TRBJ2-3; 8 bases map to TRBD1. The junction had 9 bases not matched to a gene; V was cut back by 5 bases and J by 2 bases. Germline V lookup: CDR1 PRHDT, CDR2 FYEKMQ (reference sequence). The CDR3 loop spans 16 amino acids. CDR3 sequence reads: CASSHRRTGNTDTQYF. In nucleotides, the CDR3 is TGTGCCAGCAGCCACCGACGGACAGGGAACACAGATACGCAGTATTTT.

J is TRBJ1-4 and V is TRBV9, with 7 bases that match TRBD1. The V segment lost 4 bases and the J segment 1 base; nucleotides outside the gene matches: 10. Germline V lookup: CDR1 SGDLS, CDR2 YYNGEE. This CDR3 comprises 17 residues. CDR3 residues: CASSWVGGVKTNEKLFF. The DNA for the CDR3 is TGTGCCAGCAGCTGGGTAGGGGGCGTAAAAACTAATGAAAAACTGTTTTTT. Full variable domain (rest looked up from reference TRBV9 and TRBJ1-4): DSGVTQTPKHLITATGQRVTLRCSPRSGDLSVYWYQQSLDQGLQFLIQYYNGEERAKGNILERFSAQQFPDLHSELNLSSLELGDSALYFCASSWVGGVKTNEKLFFGSGTQLSVL.

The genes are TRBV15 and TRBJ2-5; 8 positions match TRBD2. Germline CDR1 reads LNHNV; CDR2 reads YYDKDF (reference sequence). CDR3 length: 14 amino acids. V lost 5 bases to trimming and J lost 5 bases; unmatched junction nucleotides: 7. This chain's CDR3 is CATSLRGAVETQYF. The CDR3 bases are TGTGCCACCAGCTTGCGGGGGGCGGTTGAGACCCAGTACTTC.

Written as DNA, the CDR3 is TGTGCCAGCAGTTACCCCGGACAGGGTGGCAAAAACATTCAGTACTTC. It translates to CASSYPGQGGKNIQYF. The chain employs TRBV6-5 and TRBJ2-4; 8 positions agree with TRBD1. This CDR3 is built from 16 residues. After removal of 2 bases from V and 3 bases from J, the junction contained 6 bases not matched to a gene. Germline V gene data show CDR1 as MNHEY and CDR2 as SVGAGI.

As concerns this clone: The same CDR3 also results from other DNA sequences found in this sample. The CDR3 reads CAWSGGNYGYTF. CDR3 in DNA: TGTGCCTGGAGTGGCGGCAACTATGGCTACACCTTC. The chain uses TRBV30 and TRBJ1-2; no clear D. This CDR3 has 12 residues. The germline gives CDR1 GTSNPN, CDR2 SVGIG (reference sequence). V lost 1 base and J lost 2, with 5 bases in between.

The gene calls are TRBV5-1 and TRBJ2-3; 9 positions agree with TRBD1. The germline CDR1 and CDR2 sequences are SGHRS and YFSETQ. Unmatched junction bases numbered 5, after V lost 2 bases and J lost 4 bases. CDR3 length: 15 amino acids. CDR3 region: CASSLGQGRADTQYF. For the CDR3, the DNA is TGCGCCAGCAGCTTAGGACAGGGGAGGGCAGATACGCAGTATTTT. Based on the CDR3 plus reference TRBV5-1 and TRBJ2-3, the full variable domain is KAGVTQTPRYLIKTRGQQVTLSCSPISGHRSVSWYQQTPGQGLQFLFEYFSETQRNKGNFPGRFSGRQFSNSRSEMNVSTLELGDSALYLCASSLGQGRADTQYFGPGTRLTVL.

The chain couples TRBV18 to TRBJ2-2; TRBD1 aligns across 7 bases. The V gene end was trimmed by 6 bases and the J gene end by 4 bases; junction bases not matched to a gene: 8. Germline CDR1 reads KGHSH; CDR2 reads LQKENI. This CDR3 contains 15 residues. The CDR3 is CASSPQGQITGELFF. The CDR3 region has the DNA TGTGCCAGCTCGCCCCAGGGACAGATCACCGGGGAGCTGTTTTTT. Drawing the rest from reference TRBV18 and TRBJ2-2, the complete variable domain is NAGVMQNPRHLVRRRGQEARLRCSPMKGHSHVYWYRQLPEEGLKFMVYLQKENIIDESGMPKERFSAEFPKEGPSILRIQQVVRGDSAAYFCASSPQGQITGELFFGEGSRLTVL.

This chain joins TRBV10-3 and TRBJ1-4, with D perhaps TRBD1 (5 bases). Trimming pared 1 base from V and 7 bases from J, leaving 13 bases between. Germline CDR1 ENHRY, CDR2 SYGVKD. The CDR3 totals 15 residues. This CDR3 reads CAISELVGEGEKLFF. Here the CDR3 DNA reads TGTGCCATCAGTGAGTTAGTAGGGGAGGGTGAAAAACTGTTTTTT.

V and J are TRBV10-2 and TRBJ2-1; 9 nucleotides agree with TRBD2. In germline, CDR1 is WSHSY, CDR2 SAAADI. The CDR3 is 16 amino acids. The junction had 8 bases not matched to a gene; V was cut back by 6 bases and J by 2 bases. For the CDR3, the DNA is TGCGCCAGCAGCCGTCTAGCGGGGACAGCCTACAATGAGCAGTTCTTC. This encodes CASSRLAGTAYNEQFF.

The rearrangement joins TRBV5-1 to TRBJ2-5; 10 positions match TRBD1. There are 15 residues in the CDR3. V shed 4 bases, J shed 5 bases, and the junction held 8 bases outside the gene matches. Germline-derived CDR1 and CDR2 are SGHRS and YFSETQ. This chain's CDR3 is CASSHRQGAGETQYF. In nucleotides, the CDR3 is TGCGCCAGCAGCCACCGACAGGGGGCCGGGGAGACCCAGTACTTC.

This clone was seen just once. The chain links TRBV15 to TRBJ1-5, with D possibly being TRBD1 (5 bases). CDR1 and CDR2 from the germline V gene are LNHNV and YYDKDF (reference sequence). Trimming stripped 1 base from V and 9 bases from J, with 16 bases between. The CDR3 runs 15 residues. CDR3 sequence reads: CATSRGDQGRGPQHF. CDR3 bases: TGTGCCACCAGCAGAGGGGACCAAGGGAGGGGGCCCCAGCATTTT.

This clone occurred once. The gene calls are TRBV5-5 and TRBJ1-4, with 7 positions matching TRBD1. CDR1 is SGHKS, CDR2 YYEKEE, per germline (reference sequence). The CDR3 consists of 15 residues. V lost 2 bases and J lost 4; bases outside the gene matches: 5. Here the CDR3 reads CASSLQGSYNEKLFF. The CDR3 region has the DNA TGTGCCAGCAGCTTACAGGGGTCTTATAATGAAAAACTGTTTTTT.

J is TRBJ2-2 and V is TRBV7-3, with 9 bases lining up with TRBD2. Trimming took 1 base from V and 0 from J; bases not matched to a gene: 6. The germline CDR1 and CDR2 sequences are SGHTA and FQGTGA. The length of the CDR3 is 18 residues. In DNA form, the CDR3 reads TGTGCCAGCAGCTTAATCCCCAGCGGGGGGCCGAACACCGGGGAGCTGTTTTTT. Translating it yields CASSLIPSGGPNTGELFF.

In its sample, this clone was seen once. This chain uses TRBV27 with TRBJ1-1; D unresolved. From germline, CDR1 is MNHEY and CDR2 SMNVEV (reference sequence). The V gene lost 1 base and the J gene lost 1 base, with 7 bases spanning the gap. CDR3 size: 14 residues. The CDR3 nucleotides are TGTGCCAGCAGTTTATTCGGGTCGAACACTGAAGCTTTCTTT. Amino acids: CASSLFGSNTEAFF.

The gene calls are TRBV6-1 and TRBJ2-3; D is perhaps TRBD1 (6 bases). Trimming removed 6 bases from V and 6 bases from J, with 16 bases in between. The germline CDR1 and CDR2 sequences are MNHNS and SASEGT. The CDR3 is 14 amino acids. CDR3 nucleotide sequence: TGTGCCAGCAGCGATGAGCTTAGGGGGGATACGCAGTATTTT. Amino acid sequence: CASSDELRGDTQYF.

DNA of the CDR3: TGCGCCAGCAGCGGGGGCCGGGGGGGCCACGACTTAACTGAAGCTTTCTTT. Residues: CASSGGRGGHDLTEAFF. The chain links TRBV5-1 to TRBJ1-1; a weak D match, TRBD1 (6 bases). V was cut by 4 bases and J by 5 bases, with 24 bases left in between. CDR1 is SGHRS, CDR2 YFSETQ, per germline. The CDR3 loop spans 17 amino acids.